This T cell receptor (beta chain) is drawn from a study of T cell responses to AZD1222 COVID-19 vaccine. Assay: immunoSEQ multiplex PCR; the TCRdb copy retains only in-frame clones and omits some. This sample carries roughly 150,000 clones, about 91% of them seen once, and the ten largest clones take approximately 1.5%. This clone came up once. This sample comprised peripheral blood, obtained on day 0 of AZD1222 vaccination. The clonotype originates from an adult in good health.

In DNA, the CDR3 is TGTGCCAGCCTACAGGGGTGGAATCAGCCCCAGCATTTT. Amino acids: CASLQGWNQPQHF. This chain links TRBV6-5 with TRBJ1-5; 7 nucleotides agree with TRBD1. The CDR3 is 13 residues long. Losses at the gene ends were 8 bases for V and 4 bases for J; bases not matched to a gene: 5. Germline V CDR1 and CDR2: MNHEY, SVGAGI.